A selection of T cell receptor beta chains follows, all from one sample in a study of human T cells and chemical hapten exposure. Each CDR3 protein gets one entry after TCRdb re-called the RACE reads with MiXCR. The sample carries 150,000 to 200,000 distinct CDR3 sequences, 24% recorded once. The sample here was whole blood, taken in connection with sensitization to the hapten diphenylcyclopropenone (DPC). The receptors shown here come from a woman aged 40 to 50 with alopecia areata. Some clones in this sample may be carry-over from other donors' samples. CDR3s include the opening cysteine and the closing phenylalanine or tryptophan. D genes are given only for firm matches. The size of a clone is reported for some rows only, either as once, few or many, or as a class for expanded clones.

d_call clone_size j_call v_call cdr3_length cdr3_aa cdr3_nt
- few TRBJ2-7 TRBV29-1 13 CSVEDGGSYEQYF TGCAGCGTTGAGGACGGAGGATCCTACGAGCAGTACTTC
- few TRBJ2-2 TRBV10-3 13 CATGLTNTGELFF TGTGCCACCGGACTGACGAACACCGGGGAGCTGTTTTTT
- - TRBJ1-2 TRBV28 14 CASSSTGSGGGYTF TGTGCCAGCAGTTCCACGGGGAGCGGTGGTGGCTACACCTTC
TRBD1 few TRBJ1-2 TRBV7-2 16 CASSLESGAGGYGYTF TGTGCCAGCAGCTTAGAATCCGGAGCAGGGGGCTATGGCTACACCTTC
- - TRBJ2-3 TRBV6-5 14 CASSYSIFADTQYF TGTGCCAGCAGTTACTCGATCTTTGCAGATACGCAGTATTTT
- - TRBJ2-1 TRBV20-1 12 CSARHQYNEQFF TGCAGTGCTAGGCACCAGTACAATGAGCAGTTCTTC
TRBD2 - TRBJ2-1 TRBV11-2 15 CASIDSGSFYNEQFF TGTGCCAGCATTGACAGCGGGAGTTTCTACAATGAGCAGTTCTTC
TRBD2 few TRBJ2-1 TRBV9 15 CASSRTSGRRGEQFF TGTGCCAGCAGCCGGACTAGCGGGAGGAGGGGTGAGCAGTTCTTC
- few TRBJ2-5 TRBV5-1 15 CASSLQSARGETQYF TGCGCCAGCAGCTTGCAGTCCGCCAGGGGAGAGACCCAGTACTTC
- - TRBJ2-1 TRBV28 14 CASLGQIPYNEQFF TGTGCCTCCTTAGGGCAGATACCTTACAATGAGCAGTTCTTC
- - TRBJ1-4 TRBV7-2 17 CASSLLGSAEVYEKLFF TGTGCCAGCAGCTTACTCGGATCCGCCGAAGTCTATGAAAAACTGTTTTTT
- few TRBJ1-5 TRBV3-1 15 CASTQGPGGGQPQHF TGTGCCAGCACCCAAGGGCCAGGCGGGGGCCAGCCCCAGCATTTT
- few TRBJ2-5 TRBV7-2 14 CASSLGLTQETQYF TGTGCCAGCAGCTTGGGTCTAACCCAAGAGACCCAGTACTTC
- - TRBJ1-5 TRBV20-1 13 CSALRDPGDPQHF TGCAGTGCCCTCCGGGACCCTGGGGACCCCCAGCATTTT
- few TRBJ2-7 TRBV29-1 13 CSGVDGGSNEQYF TGCAGCGGGGTCGACGGAGGGTCTAACGAGCAGTACTTC
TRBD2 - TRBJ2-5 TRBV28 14 CASSGTTPQETQYF TGTGCCAGCAGTGGGACTACGCCCCAAGAGACCCAGTACTTC
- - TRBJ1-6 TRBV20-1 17 CSARGAGLSSYNSPLHF TGCAGTGCTAGAGGGGCCGGACTAAGCTCCTATAATTCACCCCTCCACTTT
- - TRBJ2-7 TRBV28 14 CASAPLVAPHEQYF TGTGCCAGCGCCCCCCTAGTCGCGCCGCACGAGCAGTACTTC
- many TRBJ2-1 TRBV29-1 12 CSVFDRYNEQFF TGCAGCGTTTTCGACAGGTACAATGAGCAGTTCTTC
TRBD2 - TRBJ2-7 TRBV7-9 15 CASSLPASGTYEQYF TGTGCCAGCAGCTTACCTGCTAGCGGGACCTACGAGCAGTACTTC
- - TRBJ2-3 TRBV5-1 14 CASSSDPSPDTQYF TGCGCCAGCAGCTCGGATCCCAGCCCAGATACGCAGTATTTT
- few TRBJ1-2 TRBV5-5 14 CASSLEPGAVGYTF TGTGCCAGCAGCTTGGAGCCGGGGGCGGTTGGCTACACCTTC
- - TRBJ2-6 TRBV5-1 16 CASSRDTNSGANVLTF TGCGCCAGCAGTCGGGACACCAACTCTGGGGCCAACGTCCTGACTTTC
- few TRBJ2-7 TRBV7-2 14 CASSLVPNAGEQYF TGTGCCAGCAGCTTAGTTCCAAACGCGGGGGAGCAGTACTTC
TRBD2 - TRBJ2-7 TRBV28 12 CASSLAGAMQYF TGTGCCAGCAGTCTAGCGGGAGCTATGCAGTACTTC
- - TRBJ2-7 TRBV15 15 CATSRDLTNSYEQYF TGTGCCACCAGCAGAGATCTTACTAATTCCTACGAGCAGTACTTC
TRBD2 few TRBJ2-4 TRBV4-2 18 CASSRSGGRGPDGNIQYF TGTGCCAGCAGCAGAAGTGGTGGGAGGGGACCCGATGGGAACATTCAGTACTTC
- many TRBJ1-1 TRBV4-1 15 CASSQGSNMNTEAFF TGCGCCAGCAGCCAAGGGAGTAACATGAACACTGAAGCTTTCTTT
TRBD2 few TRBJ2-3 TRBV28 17 CASSLPASGSGTDTQYF TGTGCCAGCAGTTTACCAGCTAGCGGGAGCGGCACAGATACGCAGTATTTT
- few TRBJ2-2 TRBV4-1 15 CASSQDRRGTGELFF TGCGCCAGCAGCCAAGATCGACGGGGCACCGGGGAGCTGTTTTTT
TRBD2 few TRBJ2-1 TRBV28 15 CASSLAGALKDEQFF TGTGCCAGCAGTCTAGCGGGAGCCCTTAAGGATGAGCAGTTCTTC
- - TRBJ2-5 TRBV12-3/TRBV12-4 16 CASSFKFSTMVGTQYF TGTGCCAGCAGTTTTAAGTTTTCGACGATGGTCGGGACCCAGTACTTC
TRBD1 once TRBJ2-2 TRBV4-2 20 CASNDIQGGTGTGDTGELFF TGTGCCAGCAACGACATACAGGGGGGAACCGGGACAGGGGACACCGGGGAGCTGTTTTTT
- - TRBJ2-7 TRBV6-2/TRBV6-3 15 CASRPLASATYEQYF TGTGCCAGCAGACCCCTGGCGTCAGCTACCTACGAGCAGTACTTC
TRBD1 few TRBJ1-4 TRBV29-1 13 CSVGVTGGEKLFF TGCAGCGTAGGAGTGACAGGGGGTGAAAAACTGTTTTTT
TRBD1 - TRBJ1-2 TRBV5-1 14 CASSLGDRGNGYTF TGCGCCAGCAGCTTGGGGGACAGAGGGAATGGCTACACCTTC
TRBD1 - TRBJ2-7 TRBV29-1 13 CSVGTATYYEQYF TGCAGCGTCGGGACAGCCACCTACTACGAGCAGTACTTC
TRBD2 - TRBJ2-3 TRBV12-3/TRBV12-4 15 CASSKTSGRTDTQYF TGTGCCAGCAGCAAGACTAGCGGGAGAACAGATACGCAGTATTTT
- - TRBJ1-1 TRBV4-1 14 CASSQDHRNTEAFF TGCGCCAGCAGCCAAGATCACAGGAACACTGAAGCTTTCTTT
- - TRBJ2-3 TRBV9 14 CASSVAQDTDTQYF TGTGCCAGCAGCGTAGCCCAGGACACAGATACGCAGTATTTT
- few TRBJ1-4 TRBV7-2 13 CASSLQGMGKLFF TGTGCCAGCAGCTTACAGGGGATGGGAAAACTGTTTTTT
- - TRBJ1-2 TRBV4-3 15 CASSQVNAGWDGYTF TGCGCCAGCAGCCAAGTGAATGCAGGCTGGGATGGCTACACCTTC
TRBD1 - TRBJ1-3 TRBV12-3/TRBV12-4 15 CASTLRGTAGNTIYF TGTGCCAGCACCCTCCGCGGGACAGCCGGAAACACCATATATTTT
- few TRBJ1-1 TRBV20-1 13 CSARDTGKSEAFF TGCAGTGCTAGAGATACGGGAAAGTCAGAAGCTTTCTTT
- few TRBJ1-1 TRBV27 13 CASSLKQNTEAFF TGTGCCAGCAGTTTAAAGCAGAACACTGAAGCTTTCTTT
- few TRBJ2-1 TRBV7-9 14 CASSLTSSLNEQFF TGTGCCAGCAGTTTGACTAGTAGCCTTAATGAGCAGTTCTTC
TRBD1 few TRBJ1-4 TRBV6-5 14 CASNPTGGYEKLFF TGTGCCAGCAATCCTACAGGGGGATACGAAAAACTGTTTTTT
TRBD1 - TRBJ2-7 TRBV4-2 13 CASSSQGAYEQYF TGTGCCAGCAGCTCTCAGGGGGCCTACGAGCAGTACTTC
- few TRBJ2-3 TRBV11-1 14 CASSLGGGEDTQYF TGTGCCAGCAGCTTAGGAGGAGGGGAAGATACGCAGTATTTT
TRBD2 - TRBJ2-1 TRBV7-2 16 CASSLGSLAGVGEQFF TGTGCCAGCAGCTTAGGTTCCCTAGCGGGAGTAGGTGAGCAGTTCTTC
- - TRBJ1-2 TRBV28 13 CASRPDLNYGYTF TGTGCCAGCAGGCCAGACCTTAACTATGGCTACACCTTC
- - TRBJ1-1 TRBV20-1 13 CSASQGGYTEAFF TGCAGTGCTAGCCAAGGGGGTTACACTGAAGCTTTCTTT
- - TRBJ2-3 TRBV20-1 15 CSAKTDTTSTDTQYF TGCAGTGCGAAGACGGATACGACTAGCACAGATACGCAGTATTTT
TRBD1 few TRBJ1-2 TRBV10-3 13 CAITRQGDYGYTF TGTGCCATCACCAGACAGGGTGACTATGGCTACACCTTC